These 23 T cell receptor beta chains were all obtained from the same sample, sequenced in a study of T cells in Graves' hyperthyroidism and ophthalmopathy. Amplified regions were TCR beta CDR3 sequences from RNA transcripts. An initial round of RT-PCR targeting the TCR CDR3 relied on the HTBI primer set. TCRdb passed the multiplex PCR reads through MiXCR, listing each CDR3 protein once. The table has roughly 710,000 distinct CDR3 sequences, about 35% seen once. Sequences were obtained from blood. The receptors originated from a woman in her 40s with Graves' hyperthyroidism.

Turning to this clonotype: At one end the junction does not follow the germline gene, possibly because of a read error. The chain has TRBV7-8 and TRBJ1-5; D remains unclear. CDR3 size: 14 residues. Germline values: CDR1 SGHVS, CDR2 FQNEAQ. The CDR3 reads CASSFLMRNRPQHF. The CDR3 nucleotides read TGTGCCAGCAGCTTTCTAATGAGGAATCGGCCCCAGCATTTT.

Only a few counts were recorded for this clonotype. V is TRBV10-3 and J is TRBJ1-1; the match to TRBD1 covers 7 bases. CDR1 and CDR2 (germline): ENHRY, SYGVKD. The CDR3 is 12 residues long. The junction had 10 bases not matched to a gene; V was cut back by 10 bases and J by 8 bases. This chain's CDR3 is CASRGQRKEAFF. The DNA for the CDR3 is TGTGCCAGCAGGGGACAGAGAAAAGAAGCTTTCTTT.

This clonotype was recorded a few times. The rearrangement uses TRBV4-2 and TRBJ1-1, with a weak D call TRBD1 (6 bases). CDR1 is LGHNA, CDR2 YNFKEQ, per germline. The CDR3 totals 15 residues. V lost 6 bases to trimming and J lost 3 bases, with 17 bases between them. For the CDR3, the DNA is TGTGCCAGCAGTCCACTCAGGGGAGGGGACACTGAAGCTTTCTTT. It specifies CASSPLRGGDTEAFF.

This clonotype was observed many times. V usage is TRBV7-9 and J usage is TRBJ1-2; possible D gene TRBD1, 5 bases. CDR3 length equals 16 residues. Deletions cut 4 bases from V and 2 bases from J, with 17 bases between. Germline CDR1 reads SEHNR; CDR2 reads FQNEAQ (reference sequence). The CDR3: CASSSSRQGQNYGYTF. The DNA for the CDR3 is TGTGCCAGCAGCTCATCGCGGCAGGGCCAGAACTATGGCTACACCTTC.

This clonotype was counted a few times. The CDR3 nucleotides are TGTGCCAGCAACAGGGGGCCTGACACTGAAGCTTTCTTT. Translating gives CASNRGPDTEAFF. The rearrangement links TRBV11-2 to TRBJ1-1, with 9 bases lining up with TRBD1. The CDR3 has 13 residues. J lost 3 bases, V lost 7 bases, and 3 bases had no gene match. In germline, CDR1 is SGHAT, CDR2 FQNNGV. The complete variable domain, with remaining parts taken from reference TRBV11-2 and TRBJ1-1, reads EAGVAQSPRYKIIEKRQSVAFWCNPISGHATLYWYQQILGQGPKLLIQFQNNGVVDDSQLPKDRFSAERLKGVDSTLKIQPAKLEDSAVYLCASNRGPDTEAFFGQGTRLTVV.

The chain carries TRBV7-8 and TRBJ2-5; TRBD2 matches 10 bases. There are 16 residues in the CDR3. CDR1 and CDR2 (germline): SGHVS, FQNEAQ. V trimming: 3 bases; J trimming: 4 bases; junction bases outside the gene matches: 8. CDR3 DNA: TGTGCCAGCAGCTTTATCCAGCGGGGGGGCCTAGAGACCCAGTACTTC. This gives the protein CASSFIQRGGLETQYF. The full variable domain, completed using reference TRBV7-8 and TRBJ2-5, is GAGVSQSPRYKVAKRGQDVALRCDPISGHVSLFWYQQALGQGPEFLTYFQNEAQLDKSGLPSDRFFAERPEGSVSTLKIQRTQQEDSAVYLCASSFIQRGGLETQYFGPGTRLLVL.

The gene calls are TRBV19 and TRBJ2-2; D not resolved. V gave up 5 bases and J gave up 2 bases, with 9 bases separating them. The CDR3 is made up of 14 amino acids. CDR1 is LNHDA, CDR2 SQIVND, per germline (reference sequence). The CDR3 DNA is TGTGCCAGTAGTGCGCCCTTAAACACCGGGGAGCTGTTTTTT. Protein: CASSAPLNTGELFF.

This clonotype was observed many times. The chain recombines TRBV2 with TRBJ1-4, with D hard to call. The length of the CDR3 is 15 residues. CDR1 and CDR2 from the germline V gene are SNHLY and FYNNEI. Deletions cut 3 bases from V and 0 bases from J, with 8 bases between. Written as DNA, the CDR3 is TGTGCCAGCAGTGATGTTGAGGCAACTAATGAAAAACTGTTTTTT. Amino acid sequence: CASSDVEATNEKLFF.

The chain employs TRBV28 and TRBJ1-1, with D unclear. This CDR3 is 14 amino acids long. The V end lost 6 bases, the J end lost 1 base, and 12 bases lay between the germline ends. CDR1 MDHEN and CDR2 SYDVKM come from the germline V gene. Here the CDR3 reads CASRDILENTEAFF. The CDR3 DNA reads as TGTGCCAGCAGGGATATCCTGGAGAACACTGAAGCTTTCTTT. Full variable domain (missing parts from reference TRBV28 and TRBJ1-1): DVKVTQSSRYLVKRTGEKVFLECVQDMDHENMFWYRQDPGLGLRLIYFSYDVKMKEKGDIPEGYSVSREKKERFSLILESASTNQTSMYLCASRDILENTEAFFGQGTRLTVV.

The chain carries TRBV7-9 and TRBJ2-7; D may correspond to TRBD1 or TRBD2 (5 bases each). This CDR3 is 16 amino acids long. The germline V gene encodes CDR1 SEHNR and CDR2 FQNEAQ (reference sequence). V lost 6 bases, J lost 1 base, and 19 bases lay in between. Here the CDR3 DNA reads TGTGCCAGCAGTTACGGCACGGGACGGCAATCCTACGAGCAGTACTTC. It is translated as CASSYGTGRQSYEQYF.

Only a few counts were recorded for this clonotype. The rearrangement links TRBV5-6 to TRBJ1-4; perhaps TRBD1 as D (5 bases). CDR3 length equals 16 residues. Germline lookup yields CDR1 SGHDT and CDR2 YYEEEE. Trimming took off 1 base at V and 0 bases at J, with 10 bases between the two ends. CDR3 nucleotide sequence: TGTGCCAGCAGCTTGAGACAGCTCGCAACTAATGAAAAACTGTTTTTT. It specifies CASSLRQLATNEKLFF.

As to this clonotype: Mismatch with germline at one junction end may stem from a read error. V gene TRBV24-1 combines with J gene TRBJ2-1, with unresolved D. The CDR3 contains 11 residues. The V gene's germline CDR1 is KGHDR and CDR2 SFDVKD. The CDR3 is CASSSPYEQFF. The CDR3 nucleotides read TGTGCCAGCAGTAGCCCCTATGAGCAGTTCTTC.

At least ten counts were recorded for this clonotype. The chain joins TRBV20-1 to TRBJ1-6, with D possibly being TRBD1 (5 bases). This CDR3 has 13 residues. The V end lost 6 bases, the J end lost 7 bases, and 13 bases lay between the germline ends. Germline V gene sequence: CDR1 DFQATT, CDR2 SNEGSKA (reference sequence). The CDR3 coding sequence is TGCAGTGCCGGGGCCACGCGCAATTCACCCCTCCACTTT. Its translation: CSAGATRNSPLHF.

Comments on this clonotype: A read error may account for a junction end that differs from germline. V usage is TRBV12-3 or TRBV12-4 and J usage is TRBJ2-7, with D tentatively TRBD1 or TRBD2 (5 bases each). The CDR3 loop spans 12 amino acids. The CDR3 region has the DNA TGTGCCAGCAAAAGCCACGGGGCCGGTGGTAGCTTC. It is translated as CASKSHGAGGSF.

As to this clonotype: A single base separates this from a much larger clone, so it may be a read error. The CDR3 sequence is CASRDLKDTGELFF. Written as DNA, the CDR3 is TGTGCCAGCAGGGACCTAAAGGACACCGGGGAGCTGTTTTTT. The chain uses TRBV2 and TRBJ2-2, with D uncertain. Deletions cut 6 bases from V and 3 bases from J, with 11 bases between. The CDR3 totals 14 residues. Germline CDR1 and CDR2: SNHLY and FYNNEI. Full variable domain (remainder filled in from reference TRBV2 and TRBJ2-2): EPEVTQTPSHQVTQMGQEVILRCVPISNHLYFYWYRQILGQKVEFLVSFYNNEISEKSEIFDDQFSVERPDGSNFTLKIRSTKLEDSAMYFCASRDLKDTGELFFGEGSRLTVL.

This clonotype was seen a single time. This chain uses TRBV19 with TRBJ1-6; no reliable D call. Per the germline V gene, CDR1 is LNHDA and CDR2 is SQIVND (reference sequence). The CDR3 has 19 amino acids. The V and J ends lost 4 bases and 10 bases respectively, with 29 bases between them. CDR3 in DNA: TGTGCCAGTAGTACCCCGACCATCAGAACGGGGTCGGGAGGGTCACCCCTCCACTTT. It specifies CASSTPTIRTGSGGSPLHF. The full variable domain, with the rest looked up from reference TRBV19 and TRBJ1-6, is DGGITQSPKYLFRKEGQNVTLSCEQNLNHDAMYWYRQDPGQGLRLIYYSQIVNDFQKGDIAEGYSVSREKKESFPLTVTSAQKNPTAFYLCASSTPTIRTGSGGSPLHFGNGTRLTVT.

This clonotype was recorded a few times. This chain's CDR3 is CASSRLAGRQGEQYF. For the CDR3, the DNA is TGTGCCAGCAGTCGGCTAGCGGGACGTCAGGGCGAGCAGTACTTC. The chain combines TRBV6-5 with TRBJ2-7; 9 positions match TRBD2. The V gene's germline CDR1 is MNHEY and CDR2 SVGAGI. This CDR3 has 15 amino acids. The J segment lost 6 bases and the V segment lost 5 bases, leaving 11 bases of the junction unmatched.

The chain is built from TRBV3-1 and TRBJ1-1, with TRBD1 as a possible D gene (5 bases). Trimming shortened V by 6 bases and J by 12 bases, and 17 bases separated the two germline ends. This CDR3 region has 12 residues. Germline V gene data show CDR1 as LGHDT and CDR2 as YNNKEL (reference sequence). CDR3 DNA sequence: TGTGCCAGCAGTCAGAAAGGGGTAACGACTTTCTTT. It encodes CASSQKGVTTFF.

This chain uses TRBV4-1 with TRBJ1-1; D not certain. The germline CDR1 and CDR2 sequences are MGHRA and YSYEKL. Trimming took 1 base from V and 0 from J, leaving 12 bases between them. This CDR3 spans 16 amino acids. The CDR3 region is CASSQVLLKMNTEAFF. The CDR3 coding sequence is TGCGCCAGCAGCCAAGTCCTACTTAAAATGAACACTGAAGCTTTCTTT.

This clonotype has ten or more counts. This rearrangement joins TRBV7-2 to TRBJ1-6, with D maybe TRBD1 (5 bases). This CDR3 contains 16 residues. The germline V gene encodes CDR1 SGHTA and CDR2 FQGNSA. V was clipped by 1 base and J by 7 bases, with 14 bases between them. This CDR3 reads CASSLGGYRRNSPLHF. The CDR3 DNA follows: TGTGCCAGCAGCTTAGGAGGTTACAGGAGAAATTCACCCCTCCACTTT.

This clonotype was detected once. Here the CDR3 reads CSAPITGDSYNEQFF. As DNA, the CDR3 is TGCAGTGCTCCTATAACAGGGGACTCCTACAATGAGCAGTTCTTC. The chain carries TRBV20-1 and TRBJ2-1; 7 bases match TRBD1. In germline, CDR1 is DFQATT, CDR2 SNEGSKA (reference sequence). Trimming at V came to 5 bases and at J to 0 bases, leaving 7 bases not matched to a gene. The CDR3 has 15 residues.

Concerning this clonotype itself: The germline gene is not matched at one end of the junction; a read error may be the cause. The J gene is TRBJ1-2, the V gene TRBV19; D might be TRBD1 (6 bases). The CDR3 length is 10 residues. Germline V gene data show CDR1 as LNHDA and CDR2 as SQIVND (reference sequence). The CDR3 DNA sequence: TGTGCCAGCGTTTCCGGGGGCTACGCCTTC. It yields the protein CASVSGGYAF.

For this clonotype: This may arise from a read error, as a much more abundant clone is one base away. The rearrangement joins TRBV3-1 to TRBJ1-2; maybe TRBD1 (5 bases). The CDR3 contains 15 residues. Germline V CDR1 and CDR2: LGHDT, YNNKEL (reference sequence). V was shortened by 2 bases and J by 1 base, with 11 bases between the two germline ends. CDR3 sequence: CASSQRGRINYGYTF. The CDR3 bases are TGTGCCAGCAGCCAACGGGGCAGGATTAACTATGGCTACACCTTC. The full variable domain, in which reference TRBV3-1 and TRBJ1-2 provide the parts outside the CDR3, is DTAVSQTPKYLVTQMGNDKSIKCEQNLGHDTMYWYKQDSKKFLKIMFSYNNKELIINETVPNRFSPKSPDKAHLNLHINSLELGDSAVYFCASSQRGRINYGYTFGSGTRLTVV.